Here is one T cell receptor (beta chain) with its context. The data were taken from a study of blood T cell repertoires in COVID-19. Profiled with immunoSEQ multiplex PCR; TCRdb holds only in-frame clones, not every one. The sample lists roughly 430,000 clones; roughly 88% were seen once. Exposed volunteers were people who met a COVID-19 case within 2 weeks before study entry. The sample taken for sequencing was PBMCs or T cells enriched from blood (not recorded which). The TCR comes from a woman aged 18-29 years who had been exposed to COVID-19.

Here the CDR3 reads CASGQTNSYEQYF. The DNA of the CDR3 is TGTGCCAGCGGCCAGACAAACTCCTACGAGCAGTACTTC. The chain employs TRBV6-2 or TRBV6-3 and TRBJ2-7; no reliable D call. V lost 8 bases, J lost 0 bases, and 11 bases lay in between. The length of the CDR3 is 13 residues. Germline loops: CDR1 MNHEY, CDR2 SVGEGT.